This TCR beta chain was found in a study of read filtering for tumor transcriptome and immune sequencing (TCRdb year 2020). Looking at the study overall: Of the patients in the cohort, around 17 were male and around 15 were female, and their mean age was approximately 70 years, with a range of 47 to 80. Under revised international staging, roughly 8 patients fell into R-ISS I, approximately 15 into R-ISS II and six or seven into R-ISS III. After DNase treatment, whole-transcriptome libraries were prepared using the TruSeq RNA Access Library Prep Kit. Per sample, about 3.5 to 10.27 million TCR-region mapped reads were obtained with IR-seq, compared with only roughly 80 to 1273 with RNA-seq. Using the same bone marrow samples, the study compared TCR repertoires obtained by targeted immune repertoire sequencing with those obtained by bulk whole-transcriptome sequencing. One of the main goals was to work out a read-filtering strategy for immune repertoire data, in particular whether clonotypes backed by only a single read should be removed. The investigation overall reported the following: Rather than purified T cells, the sorted CD138-negative fraction was a mixed bone marrow immune population. Compared with RNA-seq, IR-seq captured clonotypes at much greater depth and more reliably, and a smaller IR-seq throughput was enough to identify most of the shared clonotypes. Single-read clonotypes made up roughly 80% of clonotypes but only roughly 3.6% of total reads in IR-seq, compared with roughly 70% of clonotypes and more than 40% of reads in RNA-seq. Removing single-read clonotypes increased the correlation between IR-seq and RNA-seq shared clonotype proportions.

Reading from cysteine to phenylalanine, the CDR3 counts 15 amino acids. The entry retains the CDR3 DNA only, 45 bases that are in frame from base 1. CDR1 and CDR2, looked up from the germline V gene (reference sequence), are MNHNY and SVGAGI. TCR libraries were constructed from 350 to 400 ng RNA using the Immunoverse kit, and molecular barcoded adaptors covering alpha/delta and beta/gamma chains were employed. TCR library preparation was performed with the same RNA that was used for transcriptome sequencing. An Illumina HiSeq 4000 with 2 x 150 cycles was used to sequence the TCR libraries. The paper's processing steps were these. Using MiXCR, which included quality filtering and error correction, TCR reads were aligned to human V, D, J and C references and then assembled into CDR3 clonotypes. The tcR package in R was used for analysis of clonotype counts and gene usage diversity. For inspection of raw mapping reads, RNA-seq reads were mapped by STAR aligner version 2.5.3a onto GRCh37 of the human genome. To test how sequencing depth affected the clonotypes detected, IR-seq fastq files were randomly downsampled with Seqtk 1.3. The public reads were quality trimmed at Q25 with fastp and then assembled into clones with MiXCR by TCRdb, keeping productive beta chains. Records with the same CDR3 protein are collapsed into one entry carrying the most frequent genes and DNA. TCRdb, not the original authors, processed these V and J calls. The sample records around 130,000 distinct CDR3 sequences, around 13% of which are singletons. Together, the top ten hold just under 8.5% of the sample.

Note on this clonotype: What antigen it recognizes has not been identified. It is likely a read error: a sequence one base away is far more abundant.

Bone marrow was sampled from every patient at the time of active disease. Ficoll-Hypaque density gradient centrifugation was used to isolate bone marrow mononuclear cells. To remove myeloma plasma cells, the cells were labeled with CD138 magnetic microbeads on a MACS separator, and CD138-negative cells were then collected by negative selection. The purity of the isolated cells was checked by flow cytometry with CD138 antibodies on an Attune NxT. Total RNA was extracted with TRIzol reagent and quantified with a NanoDrop spectrophotometer. For each patient, the CD138-negative bone marrow sample underwent paired RNA-seq and IR-seq.

The clonotype was recovered from a donor aged 40 or older with multiple myeloma. The V gene is TRBV6-6 and the J gene is TRBJ2-1; matching of 6 bases hints at TRBD2 as the D gene. Sequencing was performed on a population of CD138-negative cells sorted from bone marrow. The sample's cell subset or site label is to be understood as: bone marrow mononuclear cells depleted of CD138+ plasma/myeloma cells by negative magnetic selection. The CDR3 sequence is CARSRTTRRDNEQFF. The bases are TGTGCCCGCAGCCGAACGACTAGAAGAGATAATGAGCAGTTCTTC.